This is a list of T cell receptor beta chains from one sample in a study of regulatory T cells in long-lasting Graves disease. MiXCR, run by TCRdb on the multiplex PCR reads, gives a single entry per CDR3 protein. The profile covers 400,000 to 500,000 distinct CDR3 sequences, with about 15% appearing a single time and approximately 15% taken by the ten largest. These data also formed part of another study, on T cells in Graves' hyperthyroidism and ophthalmopathy.

Specimen: peripheral blood mononuclear cells (PBMCs), collected at new diagnosis, from a patient treated with antithyroid drugs. The receptors derive from a woman aged 25 to 39 with Graves disease. Both conserved end residues are part of each CDR3. Fields, in order: clone size, V gene, J gene, D gene, CDR3 DNA, CDR3 protein. D genes are given only for firm matches. The size field is filled for only some rows; it gives once, few, many or a size class.

clone_size: many; v_call: TRBV12-3/TRBV12-4; j_call: TRBJ1-1; d_call: -; cdr3_nt: TGTGCCAGCAGCCGGGACACCCTGAACACTGAAGCTTTCTTT; cdr3_aa: CASSRDTLNTEAFF
clone_size: few; v_call: TRBV15; j_call: TRBJ2-5; d_call: -; cdr3_nt: TGTGCCACCGAGGGGCAGGGGAAGGTCCAGCTTCGGGCAGAGACCCAGTACTTC; cdr3_aa: CATEGQGKVQLRAETQYF
clone_size: many; v_call: TRBV5-1; j_call: TRBJ2-5; d_call: TRBD2; cdr3_nt: TGCGCCAGCAGCTTGAACGCGGGAGTCCGGGAGACCCAGTACTTC; cdr3_aa: CASSLNAGVRETQYF
clone_size: -; v_call: TRBV4-1; j_call: TRBJ1-1; d_call: -; cdr3_nt: TGCGCCAGCAGCCAAGGAAGTGTTCCGAGGGTGGCTGAAGCTTTCTTT; cdr3_aa: CASSQGSVPRVAEAFF
clone_size: -; v_call: TRBV7-2; j_call: TRBJ2-3; d_call: -; cdr3_nt: TGTGCCAGCAGCAAGAACACAGGTACGCAGTATTTT; cdr3_aa: CASSKNTGTQYF
clone_size: many; v_call: TRBV5-5; j_call: TRBJ1-5; d_call: -; cdr3_nt: TGTGCCAGCAGCTCACAGGGCCAGCCCCAGCATTTT; cdr3_aa: CASSSQGQPQHF
clone_size: -; v_call: TRBV12-5; j_call: TRBJ1-1; d_call: -; cdr3_nt: TGTGCTAGTGATTTGGCAACGGGGGAACGGTGGACTGAAGCTTTCTTT; cdr3_aa: CASDLATGERWTEAFF
clone_size: -; v_call: TRBV6-9; j_call: TRBJ2-1; d_call: -; cdr3_nt: TGTGCCAGCAGTTGGGAGGAGTACAATGAGCAGTTCTTC; cdr3_aa: CASSWEEYNEQFF
clone_size: few; v_call: TRBV5-6; j_call: TRBJ2-1; d_call: -; cdr3_nt: TGTGCCAGCAGCCGGGGTAGGAAGCAGTTCTTC; cdr3_aa: CASSRGRKQFF
clone_size: many; v_call: TRBV12-3/TRBV12-4; j_call: TRBJ1-2; d_call: -; cdr3_nt: TGTGCCAGCAGTCCAACACAGGGTTACTATGGCTACACCTTC; cdr3_aa: CASSPTQGYYGYTF
clone_size: few; v_call: TRBV24-1; j_call: TRBJ1-2; d_call: -; cdr3_nt: TGTGCCACCCTCAACAGGGATCGCTACACCTTC; cdr3_aa: CATLNRDRYTF
clone_size: many; v_call: TRBV27; j_call: TRBJ2-1; d_call: -; cdr3_nt: TGTGCCAGCAGTTTAAAACACTTAGGAGGCAATGAGCAGTTCTTC; cdr3_aa: CASSLKHLGGNEQFF
clone_size: many; v_call: TRBV30; j_call: TRBJ2-7; d_call: -; cdr3_nt: TGTGCCTGGAGATCGGGCTACGAGCAGTACTTC; cdr3_aa: CAWRSGYEQYF
clone_size: many; v_call: TRBV20-1; j_call: TRBJ1-2; d_call: TRBD1; cdr3_nt: TGCAGTGCTTACCGGGACAGGGGTTCTGGCTACACCTTC; cdr3_aa: CSAYRDRGSGYTF
clone_size: many; v_call: TRBV29-1; j_call: TRBJ1-3; d_call: -; cdr3_nt: TGCAGCGTTGAAAGCAAGGGAAACACCATATATTTT; cdr3_aa: CSVESKGNTIYF
clone_size: few; v_call: TRBV19; j_call: TRBJ2-2; d_call: -; cdr3_nt: TGTGCCAGTACTCCGGGACGAATGAACACCGGGGAGCTGTTTTTT; cdr3_aa: CASTPGRMNTGELFF
clone_size: -; v_call: TRBV9; j_call: TRBJ2-1; d_call: TRBD2; cdr3_nt: TGTGCCAGCAGCGTAGTGGGGACTAGCGGCAATGAGCAGTTCTTC; cdr3_aa: CASSVVGTSGNEQFF
clone_size: -; v_call: TRBV12-3/TRBV12-4; j_call: TRBJ2-7; d_call: TRBD2; cdr3_nt: TGTGCCAGCAGCCCGCCGGGACTAGCGTTGTACGAGCAGTACTTC; cdr3_aa: CASSPPGLALYEQYF
clone_size: few; v_call: TRBV12-3/TRBV12-4; j_call: TRBJ1-1; d_call: TRBD1; cdr3_nt: TGTGCCAGCAGTCTGTCACAGGGGGCTGGCACTGAAGCTTTCTTT; cdr3_aa: CASSLSQGAGTEAFF
clone_size: many; v_call: TRBV7-9; j_call: TRBJ2-1; d_call: TRBD2; cdr3_nt: TGTGCCAGCAGCTTGCCCCCGACTAGCGGGGGGGAGGCCTACAATGAGCAGTTCTTC; cdr3_aa: CASSLPPTSGGEAYNEQFF
clone_size: few; v_call: TRBV12-3/TRBV12-4; j_call: TRBJ2-2; d_call: -; cdr3_nt: TGTGCCAGCAGCTCAGCGAACACCGGGGAGCTGTTTTTT; cdr3_aa: CASSSANTGELFF
clone_size: many; v_call: TRBV6-2/TRBV6-3; j_call: TRBJ2-7; d_call: TRBD2; cdr3_nt: TGTGCCAGCAGTTACAGCGGGAGAGGCGCCTACGAGCAGTACTTC; cdr3_aa: CASSYSGRGAYEQYF
clone_size: -; v_call: TRBV7-9; j_call: TRBJ2-3; d_call: TRBD2; cdr3_nt: TGTGCCAGCAGCCCACTAGCGGGAGAACAGCCGGATACGCAGTATTTT; cdr3_aa: CASSPLAGEQPDTQYF
clone_size: once; v_call: TRBV7-9; j_call: TRBJ2-2; d_call: -; cdr3_nt: TGTGCCAGCAGCTCCACCCCCACCGGGGAGCTGTTTTTT; cdr3_aa: CASSSTPTGELFF
clone_size: -; v_call: TRBV6-9; j_call: TRBJ1-4; d_call: -; cdr3_nt: TGTGCCAGCAGTTATCGGACCTCGGGGGAAAAACTGTTTTTT; cdr3_aa: CASSYRTSGEKLFF
clone_size: many; v_call: TRBV11-2; j_call: TRBJ2-7; d_call: -; cdr3_nt: TGTGCCAGCAGCTCGACGGGGCAGTACTTC; cdr3_aa: CASSSTGQYF
clone_size: many; v_call: TRBV2; j_call: TRBJ1-1; d_call: TRBD1; cdr3_nt: TGTGCCAGCAGTGAGGGACAGGGGATGATGAACACTGAAGCTTTCTTT; cdr3_aa: CASSEGQGMMNTEAFF
clone_size: many; v_call: TRBV2; j_call: TRBJ1-6; d_call: TRBD1; cdr3_nt: TGTGCCAGCAGTACCTCCGACCGGGACAGGGATCATACTTCACCCCTCCACTTT; cdr3_aa: CASSTSDRDRDHTSPLHF
clone_size: many; v_call: TRBV5-1; j_call: TRBJ1-1; d_call: -; cdr3_nt: TGCGCCAGCACGTCCGGGTCTGAAGCTTTCTTT; cdr3_aa: CASTSGSEAFF
clone_size: many; v_call: TRBV27; j_call: TRBJ2-1; d_call: -; cdr3_nt: TGTGCCAGCAGTTTAGCCCCCCTGGCCAATGAGCAGTTCTTC; cdr3_aa: CASSLAPLANEQFF
clone_size: many; v_call: TRBV16; j_call: TRBJ1-5; d_call: -; cdr3_nt: TGTGCCAGCAGCCAATTTAAGATAAGGAATCAGCCCCAGCATTTT; cdr3_aa: CASSQFKIRNQPQHF
clone_size: many; v_call: TRBV28; j_call: TRBJ2-7; d_call: TRBD2; cdr3_nt: TGTGCCACCGCAAGACTAGCGGGAGATTACGAGCAGTACTTC; cdr3_aa: CATARLAGDYEQYF
clone_size: many; v_call: TRBV7-3; j_call: TRBJ2-7; d_call: -; cdr3_nt: TGTGCCAGCAGCTGGACGGTAAGGGACGAGCAGTACTTC; cdr3_aa: CASSWTVRDEQYF
clone_size: many; v_call: TRBV12-3/TRBV12-4; j_call: TRBJ1-1; d_call: TRBD1; cdr3_nt: TGTGCCAGCAGTTTAACGACAGGGGGCGCCGGGTCTGAAGCTTTCTTT; cdr3_aa: CASSLTTGGAGSEAFF
clone_size: few; v_call: TRBV29-1; j_call: TRBJ2-1; d_call: -; cdr3_nt: TGCAGCGTTGAGCCGGGACTGATTCCCTGGGAGCAGTTCTTC; cdr3_aa: CSVEPGLIPWEQFF
clone_size: many; v_call: TRBV2; j_call: TRBJ2-1; d_call: -; cdr3_nt: TGTGCCAGCAGTGACTCTAGCGCTAGATACAATGAGCAGTTCTTC; cdr3_aa: CASSDSSARYNEQFF
clone_size: -; v_call: TRBV6-1; j_call: TRBJ1-1; d_call: TRBD1; cdr3_nt: TGTGCCAGCACGCGCAGGGGGGGACCCATGCCCAACACTGAAGCTTTCTTT; cdr3_aa: CASTRRGGPMPNTEAFF
clone_size: few; v_call: TRBV28; j_call: TRBJ2-7; d_call: TRBD1; cdr3_nt: TGTGCCAGCCGGACAGGGGGCGCGGCCTACGAGCAGTACTTC; cdr3_aa: CASRTGGAAYEQYF
clone_size: few; v_call: TRBV7-8; j_call: TRBJ1-5; d_call: TRBD1; cdr3_nt: TGTGCCAGCAGACCCGACAGGGTTGTCAATCAGCCCCAGCATTTT; cdr3_aa: CASRPDRVVNQPQHF
clone_size: many; v_call: TRBV11-2; j_call: TRBJ2-1; d_call: -; cdr3_nt: TGTGCCAGCAGCTTTATACTAGCCAATGAGCAGTTCTTC; cdr3_aa: CASSFILANEQFF
clone_size: -; v_call: TRBV10-3; j_call: TRBJ2-2; d_call: -; cdr3_nt: TGTGCCATCAGTGGTACCTATCCGGGGGAGCTGTTTTTT; cdr3_aa: CAISGTYPGELFF
clone_size: -; v_call: TRBV7-6; j_call: TRBJ2-5; d_call: TRBD1; cdr3_nt: TGTGCCAGCAGCTTAGACGACAGGGGATGGGAGACCCAGTACTTC; cdr3_aa: CASSLDDRGWETQYF
clone_size: few; v_call: TRBV7-9; j_call: TRBJ2-1; d_call: TRBD2; cdr3_nt: TGTGCCAGCGGCCTCTTTTTAGATCTAGCGGGAATTCGGGAGCAGTTCTTC; cdr3_aa: CASGLFLDLAGIREQFF
clone_size: -; v_call: TRBV25-1; j_call: TRBJ1-1; d_call: -; cdr3_nt: TGTGCCAGCAGTGAGTTGGGAGTCCAAGCTTTCTTT; cdr3_aa: CASSELGVQAFF
clone_size: few; v_call: TRBV6-2/TRBV6-3; j_call: TRBJ2-3; d_call: TRBD1; cdr3_nt: TGTGCCAGCAGTTACAGTATCTGGACAGGGGGCATATATACGCAGTATTTT; cdr3_aa: CASSYSIWTGGIYTQYF
clone_size: few; v_call: TRBV9; j_call: TRBJ2-3; d_call: -; cdr3_nt: TGTGCCAGCAGCCCCCGGGGCCGGGAGAGCACAGATACGCAGTATTTT; cdr3_aa: CASSPRGRESTDTQYF
clone_size: many; v_call: TRBV3-1; j_call: TRBJ2-4; d_call: TRBD2; cdr3_nt: TGTGCCAGCAGCCAAGGGTTCTTAATGGACCTCGACGGCGGGAGGGACATTCAGTACTTC; cdr3_aa: CASSQGFLMDLDGGRDIQYF
clone_size: many; v_call: TRBV2; j_call: TRBJ2-7; d_call: -; cdr3_nt: TGTGCCAGCAGTGAAGCGCCAACCCCCGGGGTGTACGAGCAGTACTTC; cdr3_aa: CASSEAPTPGVYEQYF
clone_size: many; v_call: TRBV28; j_call: TRBJ2-5; d_call: -; cdr3_nt: TGTGCCAGCAGTCCATCGGGCCAGCTAGGGACCCAGTACTTC; cdr3_aa: CASSPSGQLGTQYF
clone_size: many; v_call: TRBV12-3/TRBV12-4; j_call: TRBJ2-7; d_call: -; cdr3_nt: TGTGCCAGCAGTTTCGACGGGAGCTCCTACGAGCAGTACTTC; cdr3_aa: CASSFDGSSYEQYF
clone_size: -; v_call: TRBV6-2/TRBV6-3; j_call: TRBJ1-6; d_call: -; cdr3_nt: TGTGCCAGCAGTTATGCTCCGGCCGGAAGGAATTCACCCCTCCACTTT; cdr3_aa: CASSYAPAGRNSPLHF
clone_size: many; v_call: TRBV24-1; j_call: TRBJ2-1; d_call: -; cdr3_nt: TGTGCCACCAGTGATTTAGGCGGAAACTCCTACAATGAGCAGTTCTTC; cdr3_aa: CATSDLGGNSYNEQFF
clone_size: many; v_call: TRBV12-3/TRBV12-4; j_call: TRBJ2-1; d_call: TRBD2; cdr3_nt: TGTGCCAGCGCCCCGGGGACTAGCGGGGTTATATACAATGAGCAGTTCTTC; cdr3_aa: CASAPGTSGVIYNEQFF